This TCR beta chain was profiled in a study of shared clonotypes between healthy human individuals. Notes on the study in general: Represented diversity, genetic and exposure-history alike, was limited by few donors.

Germline V gene sequence: CDR1 SGHTA, CDR2 FQGNSA. Trimming cost V 5 bases and J 1 base, with 12 bases left between them. CDR3 length: 15 residues. A remark on this clone: As yet, its antigen is unknown.

This table comes from immunoSEQ multiplex PCR, and its TCRdb copy is limited to in-frame clones, with some not included. The sample holds about 520,000 clones, 78% seen once. V and J are TRBV7-2 and TRBJ2-1; D possibly uses TRBD1 or TRBD2 (7 bases each). This clonotype originated in a woman in her thirties or forties in good health. Some clones in this sample may be carry-over from other donors' samples. Sequencing was done on a sample of PBMCs. CDR3 protein: CASSQAGQSYNEQFF. In DNA, the CDR3 is TGTGCCAGCAGCCAAGCGGGACAGTCCTACAATGAGCAGTTCTTC.